This T cell receptor beta chain is drawn from a study of PD-1 blockade in mismatch repair-deficient tumors. The time point here: identical approximately 11-day culture without peptide (control). With regard to this clone: What it recognizes is unknown.

Trimming pared 1 base from V and 2 bases from J, leaving 5 bases between. The CDR3 is 13 residues long. Per the germline V gene, CDR1 is KGHSH and CDR2 is LQKENI. TCRdb's table, derived via immunoSEQ multiplex PCR, lists solely in-frame clones and lacks some. The sample has over 11,000 clones; around 84% are singletons. This specimen consisted of cells cultured in vitro, obtained from a patient treated with pembrolizumab. This chain joins TRBV18 and TRBJ2-5; D gene ambiguous. This receptor was taken from an adult with mismatch repair-deficient cancer. The CDR3: CASSPQGQETQYF. The CDR3 bases are TGTGCCAGCTCACCACAGGGTCAAGAGACCCAGTACTTC.